This TCR beta chain appears in the sequencing data of a study of T cells in Graves' hyperthyroidism and ophthalmopathy. Study conclusions and caveats: Through a model of 13 V-J features, ophthalmopathy was separated from stable hyperthyroidism.

Authors of the study amplified TCR beta CDR3 regions from RNA transcripts. The primer set for the first-round RT-PCR of the TCR CDR3 was HTBI. TCRdb processed the multiplex PCR reads anew with MiXCR; each CDR3 protein has one entry. This table holds 600,000 to 800,000 distinct CDR3 sequences, 35% found once. Trimming cost V 3 bases and J 4 bases; bases outside gene matches: 15. There are 17 residues in the CDR3. The germline V gene has CDR1 SGDLS and CDR2 YYNGEE. Patients aged 18 to 65 had newly diagnosed hyperthyroidism of under 2 months' duration. This clonotype appeared many times. Its matching antigen is unknown.

The receptor was derived from a woman aged 40 to 50 with Graves' hyperthyroidism. V and J are TRBV9 and TRBJ1-1; 7 nucleotides agree with TRBD1. Sequencing was done on a sample of blood. The CDR3: CASSALQGIAGGTEAFF. CDR3 bases: TGTGCCAGCAGCGCTCTTCAAGGGATCGCAGGGGGCACTGAAGCTTTCTTT.